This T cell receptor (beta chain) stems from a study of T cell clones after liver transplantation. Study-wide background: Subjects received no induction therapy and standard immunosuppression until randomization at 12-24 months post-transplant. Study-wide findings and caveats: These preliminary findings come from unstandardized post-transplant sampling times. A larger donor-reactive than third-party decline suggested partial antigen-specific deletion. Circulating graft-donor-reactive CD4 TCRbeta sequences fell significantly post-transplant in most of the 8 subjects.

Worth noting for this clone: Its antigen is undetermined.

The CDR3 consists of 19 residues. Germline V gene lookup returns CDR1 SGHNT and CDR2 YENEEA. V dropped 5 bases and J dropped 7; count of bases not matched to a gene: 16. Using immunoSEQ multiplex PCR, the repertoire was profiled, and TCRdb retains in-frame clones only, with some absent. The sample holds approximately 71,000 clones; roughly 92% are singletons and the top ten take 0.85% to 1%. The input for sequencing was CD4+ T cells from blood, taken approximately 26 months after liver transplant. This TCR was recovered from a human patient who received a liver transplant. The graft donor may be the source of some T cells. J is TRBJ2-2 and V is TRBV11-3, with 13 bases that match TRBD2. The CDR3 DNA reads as TGTGCCAGCAGCCTGACCCCTATTACTAGCGGGAGGGCCGGCGGGGAGCTGTTTTTT. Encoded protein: CASSLTPITSGRAGGELFF.